The 21 T cell receptor beta chains reported below all come from one sample, sequenced in a study of blood T cell repertoires in COVID-19. Data came from immunoSEQ multiplex PCR; TCRdb stores just in-frame clones and leaves some out. The sample shows roughly 78,000 clones, roughly 83% of them seen only once. Sequencing was done on a sample of peripheral blood. The source is a woman older than 75 with acute or convalescent COVID-19.

This chain joins TRBV5-1 and TRBJ1-1; D is uncertain. V was shortened by 4 bases and J by 10 bases, with 11 bases between the two germline ends. The CDR3 has 11 amino acids. CDR1 SGHRS and CDR2 YFSETQ come from the germline V gene. The CDR3 coding sequence is TGCGCCAGCAGCCCCTCAAGCGGAGCTTTCTTT. Translated, it gives CASSPSSGAFF.

The CDR3 DNA is TGTGCCAGCACCTTCTCAGCGATCTACGAGCAGTACTTC. This translates into CASTFSAIYEQYF. The chain recombines TRBV12-3 or TRBV12-4 with TRBJ2-7; D call uncertain. Trimming left V 7 bases short and J 3 bases short, with 13 bases between. This CDR3 contains 13 residues.

This clone was observed a handful of times. The chain combines TRBV14 with TRBJ2-7; D is perhaps TRBD2 (5 bases). The CDR3 has 15 amino acids. Trimming shortened V by 3 bases and J by 6 bases, and 18 bases separated the two germline ends. The germline V gene encodes CDR1 SGHDN and CDR2 FVKESK. The CDR3 nucleotides read TGTGCCAGCAGCCATCGTCCAGGTGCCCGGGGCGAGCAGTACTTC. Encoded protein: CASSHRPGARGEQYF.

The V gene is TRBV5-6, the J gene TRBJ1-5, with 8 nucleotides matching TRBD1. Germline V CDR1 and CDR2: SGHDT, YYEEEE. The trim removed 2 bases at V and 1 base at J, leaving 5 bases unmatched. CDR3 length equals 16 residues. CDR3 DNA: TGTGCCAGCAGCTTTCGACAGGGGATCAGCAATCAGCCCCAGCATTTT. Residues: CASSFRQGISNQPQHF. Full variable domain (remainder filled in from reference TRBV5-6 and TRBJ1-5): DAGVTQSPTHLIKTRGQQVTLRCSPKSGHDTVSWYQQALGQGPQFIFQYYEEEERQRGNFPDRFSGHQFPNYSSELNVNALLLGDSALYLCASSFRQGISNQPQHFGDGTRLSIL.

The chain has TRBV24-1 and TRBJ2-3, with a weak D call TRBD1 (6 bases). The CDR3 is 16 residues long. V was pared by 5 bases and J by 0 bases, with 14 bases between. Per the germline V gene, CDR1 is KGHDR and CDR2 is SFDVKD. CDR3: CATSGESQGSTDTQYF. As DNA, the CDR3 is TGTGCCACCAGTGGGGAAAGTCAGGGGAGCACAGATACGCAGTATTTT.

The CDR3 is CASSQGIEAFF. Here the CDR3 DNA reads TGTGCCAGCAGCCAAGGTATTGAAGCTTTCTTT. The genes are TRBV3-1 (or the pseudogene TRBV3-2) and TRBJ1-1; D gene ambiguous. V lost 1 base and J lost 7, with 4 bases in between. Germline CDR1 is LGHDT and CDR2 is YNNKEL (reference sequence). The CDR3 extends over 11 amino acids.

The V and J genes are TRBV9 and TRBJ2-2; 7 nucleotides align to TRBD1. V lost 2 bases to trimming and J lost 0 bases; unmatched junction nucleotides: 4. The length of the CDR3 is 16 residues. Looked up from germline, CDR1 is SGDLS and CDR2 is YYNGEE. The DNA for the CDR3 is TGTGCCAGCAGCGTGTGGACAGGCACGAACACCGGGGAGCTGTTTTTT. Translation gives CASSVWTGTNTGELFF.

The gene calls are TRBV2 and TRBJ2-7; the D gene is possibly TRBD1 (6 bases). The CDR3 totals 14 residues. The germline V gene encodes CDR1 SNHLY and CDR2 FYNNEI. Between the trimmed V and J ends, which lost 6 bases and 4 bases, there was a span of 16 bases. CDR3 region: CASSFSGVSYEQYF. The CDR3 nucleotides are TGTGCCAGCAGCTTCTCAGGGGTCTCGTACGAGCAGTACTTC.

The rearrangement links TRBV10-1 to TRBJ2-1; 10 positions agree with TRBD2. The CDR3 covers 13 residues. Germline CDR1 WNHNN, CDR2 SYGVQD (reference sequence). V lost 6 bases to trimming and J lost 7 bases; unmatched junction nucleotides: 3. DNA of the CDR3: TGCGCCAGCAGCGATAGCGGGAGGAATGAGCAGTTCTTC. This codes for CASSDSGRNEQFF.

The chain has TRBV2 and TRBJ1-5; 8 bases agree with TRBD1. The CDR3 is made up of 15 amino acids. The germline gives CDR1 SNHLY, CDR2 FYNNEI. Trimming at V came to 5 bases and at J to 6 bases, leaving 9 bases not matched to a gene. As DNA, the CDR3 is TGTGCCAGCAGTCAGGACAGGGCACGGGGTCAGCCCCAGCATTTT. This translates into CASSQDRARGQPQHF.

This chain links TRBV12-5 with TRBJ1-4; possibly TRBD1 for D (6 bases). The V end was cut by 6 bases, the J end by 0 bases, with 14 bases between. CDR3 size: 16 residues. From germline, CDR1 is LGHNT and CDR2 FRNRAP. CDR3 protein: CASGTTGFATNEKLFF. The CDR3 DNA reads TGTGCTAGTGGCACTACAGGGTTTGCAACTAATGAAAAACTGTTTTTT. The variable domain in full, completed from reference TRBV12-5 and TRBJ1-4, reads DARVTQTPRHKVTEMGQEVTMRCQPILGHNTVFWYRQTMMQGLELLAYFRNRAPLDDSGMPKDRFSAEMPDATLATLKIQPSEPRDSAVYFCASGTTGFATNEKLFFGSGTQLSVL.

The chain has TRBV5-1 and TRBJ2-5; 9 bases align to TRBD2. The germline gives CDR1 SGHRS, CDR2 YFSETQ. The CDR3 runs to 14 residues. After removal of 2 bases from V and 4 bases from J, the junction contained 3 bases not matched to a gene. DNA of the CDR3: TGCGCCAGCAGCTTAGCGGGAGGTTCAGAGACCCAGTACTTC. This gives the protein CASSLAGGSETQYF.

The chain has TRBV19 and TRBJ2-2, with D perhaps matching TRBD1 (6 bases). The V end was cut by 7 bases, the J end by 4 bases, with 13 bases between. Germline CDR1 reads LNHDA; CDR2 reads SQIVND (reference sequence). The CDR3 loop spans 14 amino acids. The CDR3 region is CASNHRVTTGELFF. CDR3 nucleotides: TGTGCCAGTAATCACAGGGTGACCACCGGGGAGCTGTTTTTT.

The genes are TRBV7-3 and TRBJ2-3; D remains unclear. CDR1 is SGHTA, CDR2 FQGTGA, per germline. CDR3 length equals 16 residues. V lost 5 bases and J lost 0, with 15 bases in between. DNA for the CDR3: TGTGCCAGCAGCCTTCAATCGGAGATTAGCACAGATACGCAGTATTTT. Translating gives CASSLQSEISTDTQYF.

In this sample, this clone turned up a few times. The CDR3 bases are TGCGCCAGCAGCAACTCGCGGGAGGGCCTCGGTGAGCAGTTCTTC. It translates to CASSNSREGLGEQFF. V is TRBV10-1 and J is TRBJ2-1; 9 nucleotides align to TRBD2. This CDR3 contains 15 residues. V lost 6 bases, J lost 9 bases, and 12 bases stayed unmatched. The germline V gene encodes CDR1 WNHNN and CDR2 SYGVQD (reference sequence).

This clone was counted a few times. The chain has TRBV2 and TRBJ1-2; D is unclear. With 4 bases removed from V and 0 bases from J, the gap between germline ends came to 15 bases. Looked up from germline, CDR1 is SNHLY and CDR2 is FYNNEI. This CDR3 comprises 16 residues. CDR3 sequence: CASSGIPGPANYGYTF. The CDR3 DNA reads as TGTGCCAGCAGTGGAATTCCAGGCCCAGCTAACTATGGCTACACCTTC.

The chain employs TRBV19 and TRBJ2-2, with 8 bases lining up with TRBD2. V gave up 3 bases and J gave up 0 bases; unmatched junction bases: 6. The germline CDR1 and CDR2 sequences are LNHDA and SQIVND (reference sequence). This CDR3 spans 17 amino acids. The CDR3 is CASSIYFSGTNTGELFF. CDR3 bases: TGTGCCAGTAGTATCTATTTTAGCGGGACGAACACCGGGGAGCTGTTTTTT.

The chain links TRBV27 to TRBJ2-1, with D perhaps matching TRBD2 (6 bases). The CDR3 covers 16 residues. The germline V gene has CDR1 MNHEY and CDR2 SMNVEV (reference sequence). V lost 5 bases and J lost 5, with 19 bases in between. This CDR3 is CASSHPQGGGNNEQFF. The CDR3 nucleotides read TGTGCCAGCAGTCACCCCCAGGGAGGTGGGAACAATGAGCAGTTCTTC.

The genes are TRBV5-1 and TRBJ2-1, with a weak D call TRBD1 (7 bases). The CDR3 length is 15 residues. V gave up 1 base and J gave up 9 bases, with 17 bases separating them. Germline lookup yields CDR1 SGHRS and CDR2 YFSETQ. In nucleotides, the CDR3 is TGCGCCAGCAGCTTGCAGGGGGGCAGCAATGGTGAGCAGTTCTTC. Residues: CASSLQGGSNGEQFF. The full variable domain, with the rest looked up from reference TRBV5-1 and TRBJ2-1, is KAGVTQTPRYLIKTRGQQVTLSCSPISGHRSVSWYQQTPGQGLQFLFEYFSETQRNKGNFPGRFSGRQFSNSRSEMNVSTLELGDSALYLCASSLQGGSNGEQFFGPGTRLTVL.

This clone was detected only a few times. V gene TRBV5-1 combines with J gene TRBJ2-1, with 7 positions matching TRBD2. CDR1 and CDR2 (germline): SGHRS, YFSETQ. Losses at the gene ends were 3 bases for V and 0 bases for J; bases not matched to a gene: 6. The CDR3 runs 16 residues. The CDR3 here is CASSSGAGISYNEQFF. As DNA, the CDR3 is TGCGCCAGCAGCTCGGGAGCGGGGATCTCCTACAATGAGCAGTTCTTC.

The chain joins TRBV11-3 to TRBJ2-1; D not certain. This CDR3 contains 14 residues. CDR1 SGHNT and CDR2 YENEEA come from the germline V gene. V lost 1 base and J lost 7, with 11 bases in between. The CDR3 protein is CASSLGALKNEQFF. DNA for the CDR3: TGTGCCAGCAGCTTAGGTGCTCTAAAAAATGAGCAGTTCTTC.